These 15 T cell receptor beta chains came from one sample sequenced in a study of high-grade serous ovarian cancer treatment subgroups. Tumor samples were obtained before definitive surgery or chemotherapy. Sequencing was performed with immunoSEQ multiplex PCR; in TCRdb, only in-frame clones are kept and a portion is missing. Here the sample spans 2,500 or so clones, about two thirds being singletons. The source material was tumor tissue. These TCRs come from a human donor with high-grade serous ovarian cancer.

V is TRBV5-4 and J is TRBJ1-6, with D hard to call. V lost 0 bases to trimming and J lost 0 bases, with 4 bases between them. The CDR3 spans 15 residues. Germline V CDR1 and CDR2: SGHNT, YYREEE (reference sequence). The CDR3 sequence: CASSLVSSYNSPLHF. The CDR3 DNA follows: TGTGCCAGCAGCTTGGTTAGCTCCTATAATTCACCCCTCCACTTT.

Written as DNA, the CDR3 is TGTGCCAGCAGCGTAGCCAAGAACACCGGGGAGCTGTTTTTT. As protein: CASSVAKNTGELFF. This rearrangement joins TRBV9 to TRBJ2-2; D ambiguous. CDR3 size: 14 residues. V gave up 0 bases and J gave up 1 base, with 4 bases separating them. CDR1 SGDLS and CDR2 YYNGEE come from the germline V gene.

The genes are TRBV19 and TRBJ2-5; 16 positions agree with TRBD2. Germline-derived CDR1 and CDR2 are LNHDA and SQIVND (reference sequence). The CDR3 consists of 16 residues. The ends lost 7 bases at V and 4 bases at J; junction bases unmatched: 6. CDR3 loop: CASNRGLAGGRETQYF. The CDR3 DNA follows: TGTGCCAGTAACAGGGGACTAGCGGGAGGGCGAGAGACCCAGTACTTC.

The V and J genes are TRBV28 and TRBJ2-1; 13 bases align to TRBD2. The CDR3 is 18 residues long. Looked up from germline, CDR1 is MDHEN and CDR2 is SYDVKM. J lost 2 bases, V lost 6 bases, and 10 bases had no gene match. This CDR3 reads CASRSGTSGNWAYNEQFF. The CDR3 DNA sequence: TGTGCCAGCAGATCCGGGACTAGCGGGAATTGGGCCTACAATGAGCAGTTCTTC.

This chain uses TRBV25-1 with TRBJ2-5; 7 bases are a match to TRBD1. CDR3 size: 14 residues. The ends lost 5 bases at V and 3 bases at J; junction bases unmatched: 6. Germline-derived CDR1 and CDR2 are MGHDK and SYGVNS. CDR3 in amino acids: CASSLRGGEETQYF. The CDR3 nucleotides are TGTGCCAGCAGTCTCCGAGGGGGCGAAGAGACCCAGTACTTC.

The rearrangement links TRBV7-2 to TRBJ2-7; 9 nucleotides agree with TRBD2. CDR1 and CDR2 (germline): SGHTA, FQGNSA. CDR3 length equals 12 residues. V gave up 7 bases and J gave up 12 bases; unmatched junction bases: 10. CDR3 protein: CASNTPSGTRYF. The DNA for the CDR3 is TGTGCCAGCAACACCCCTAGCGGGACTAGGTACTTC.

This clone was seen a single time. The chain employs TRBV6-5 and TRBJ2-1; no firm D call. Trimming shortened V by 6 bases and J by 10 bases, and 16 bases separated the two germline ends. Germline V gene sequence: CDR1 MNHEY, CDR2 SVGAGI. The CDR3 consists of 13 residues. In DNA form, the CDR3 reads TGTGCCAGCAGCGACCCAAAGGACGGGGAGCAGTTCTTC. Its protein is CASSDPKDGEQFF.

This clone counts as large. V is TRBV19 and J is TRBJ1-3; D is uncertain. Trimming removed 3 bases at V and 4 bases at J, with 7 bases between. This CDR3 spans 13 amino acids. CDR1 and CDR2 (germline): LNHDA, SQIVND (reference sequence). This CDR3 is CASSIPSGNTIYF. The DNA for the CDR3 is TGTGCCAGTAGTATCCCCTCCGGAAACACCATATATTTT. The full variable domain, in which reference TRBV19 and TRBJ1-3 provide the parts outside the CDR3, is DGGITQSPKYLFRKEGQNVTLSCEQNLNHDAMYWYRQDPGQGLRLIYYSQIVNDFQKGDIAEGYSVSREKKESFPLTVTSAQKNPTAFYLCASSIPSGNTIYFGEGSWLTVV.

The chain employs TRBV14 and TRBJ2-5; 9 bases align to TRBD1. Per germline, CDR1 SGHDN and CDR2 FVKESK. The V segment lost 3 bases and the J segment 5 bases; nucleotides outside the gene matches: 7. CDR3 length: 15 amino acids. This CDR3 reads CASSHPGQGRETQYF. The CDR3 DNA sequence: TGTGCCAGCAGCCATCCGGGACAGGGAAGGGAGACCCAGTACTTC. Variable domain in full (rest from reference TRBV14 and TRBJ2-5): EAGVTQFPSHSVIEKGQTVTLRCDPISGHDNLYWYRRVMGKEIKFLLHFVKESKQDESGMPNNRFLAERTGGTYSTLKVQPAELEDSGVYFCASSHPGQGRETQYFGPGTRLLVL.

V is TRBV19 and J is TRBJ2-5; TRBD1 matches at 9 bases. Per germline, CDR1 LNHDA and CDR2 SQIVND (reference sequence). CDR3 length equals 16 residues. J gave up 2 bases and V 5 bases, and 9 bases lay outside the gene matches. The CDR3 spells CASSVRGTGKQETQYF. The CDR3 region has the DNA TGTGCCAGTAGTGTTCGCGGGACAGGGAAACAAGAGACCCAGTACTTC.

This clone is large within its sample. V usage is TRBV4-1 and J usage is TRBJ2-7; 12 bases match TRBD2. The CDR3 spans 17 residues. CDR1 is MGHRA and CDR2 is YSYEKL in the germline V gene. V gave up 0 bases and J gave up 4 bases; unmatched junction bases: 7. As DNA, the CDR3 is TGCGCCAGCAGCCAAGATCTGGCTAGCGGGAGGGGGTACGAGCAGTACTTC. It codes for CASSQDLASGRGYEQYF.

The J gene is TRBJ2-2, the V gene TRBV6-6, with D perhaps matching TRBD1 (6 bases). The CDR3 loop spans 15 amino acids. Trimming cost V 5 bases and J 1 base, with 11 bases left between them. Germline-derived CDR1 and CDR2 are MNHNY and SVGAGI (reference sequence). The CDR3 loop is CASSRTAWNTGELFF. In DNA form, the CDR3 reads TGTGCCAGCAGTCGGACAGCTTGGAACACCGGGGAGCTGTTTTTT.

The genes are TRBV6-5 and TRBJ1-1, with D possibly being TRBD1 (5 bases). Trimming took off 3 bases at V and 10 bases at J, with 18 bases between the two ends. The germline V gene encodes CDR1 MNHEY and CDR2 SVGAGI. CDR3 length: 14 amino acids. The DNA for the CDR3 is TGTGCCAGCAGTTATTCGCAGGGTGGAAGGGGAGCTTTCTTT. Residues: CASSYSQGGRGAFF.

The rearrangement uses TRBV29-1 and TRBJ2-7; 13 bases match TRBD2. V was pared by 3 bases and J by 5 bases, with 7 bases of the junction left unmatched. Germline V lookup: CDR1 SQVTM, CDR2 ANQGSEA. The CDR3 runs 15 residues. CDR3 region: CSVERLAGGNHEQYF. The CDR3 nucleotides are TGCAGCGTTGAGAGACTAGCGGGAGGTAACCACGAGCAGTACTTC.

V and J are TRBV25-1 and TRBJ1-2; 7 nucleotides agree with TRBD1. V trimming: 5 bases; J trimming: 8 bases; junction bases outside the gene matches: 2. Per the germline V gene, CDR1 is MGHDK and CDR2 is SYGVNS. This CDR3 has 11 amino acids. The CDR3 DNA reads TGTGCCAGCAGTAGAGGGGGCGGCTACACCTTC. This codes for CASSRGGGYTF.